The text below deals with one T cell receptor beta chain. The protocol was immunoSEQ multiplex PCR, while the TCRdb copy is restricted to in-frame clones and leaves out a portion. Of roughly 110,000 clones listed, around nine tenths are singletons. V gave up 9 bases and J gave up 4 bases, with 26 bases separating them. The CDR3 is 18 residues long. Germline CDR1 reads SGHNT; CDR2 reads YYREEE (reference sequence). This sample was included in a study of blood T cell repertoires in COVID-19. The wider study: The analysed material was cDNA or gDNA that came from T cells, B-cell-depleted T cells, or PBMCs.

This clonotype originated in a young woman with acute or convalescent COVID-19. What was sequenced was peripheral blood. The rearrangement joins TRBV5-4 to TRBJ1-6, with TRBD1 as a possible D gene (6 bases). The CDR3, as DNA: TGTGCCACCACCCCGGGGGGGCCTTCTAATCTATATAATTCACCCCTCCACTTT. Its protein product is CATTPGGPSNLYNSPLHF.